Following are 32 T cell receptor beta chains from one sample sequenced in a study of response to subunit inactivated influenza vaccine. TCRdb processed the RT-PCR reads anew with MiXCR; each CDR3 protein has one entry. The sample yields approximately 520,000 distinct CDR3 sequences, about 25% seen once. Material: CD4+ T cells sorted from PBMCs, obtained roughly 5 days after vaccination. The origin of the receptors is a middle-aged man who received an inactivated influenza vaccine.

The chain joins TRBV2 to TRBJ1-1; D ambiguous. The CDR3 runs 13 residues. Trimming pared 5 bases from V and 4 bases from J, leaving 11 bases between. Per the germline V gene, CDR1 is SNHLY and CDR2 is FYNNEI. The chain's CDR3 is CASSWNLGTEAFF. The CDR3 nucleotides read TGTGCCAGCAGTTGGAACCTGGGCACTGAAGCTTTCTTT.

The chain combines TRBV6-2 or TRBV6-3 with TRBJ1-1; D perhaps matches TRBD1 (6 bases). Germline V gives CDR1 MNHEY, CDR2 SVGEGT. The CDR3 spans 15 residues. The V end was cut by 6 bases, the J end by 0 bases, with 14 bases between. CDR3 sequence: CASSRTVLMNTEAFF. CDR3 in DNA: TGTGCCAGCAGCCGGACAGTTCTCATGAACACTGAAGCTTTCTTT.

This rearrangement joins TRBV7-9 to TRBJ2-7; no firm D call. Germline assignment: CDR1 SEHNR and CDR2 FQNEAQ (reference sequence). Trimming left V 5 bases short and J 3 bases short, with 17 bases between. CDR3 length: 15 amino acids. CDR3 region: CASSPDPCSLYEQYF. The CDR3, as DNA: TGTGCCAGCAGCCCGGACCCTTGCAGTCTCTACGAGCAGTACTTC.

This clonotype was recorded a few times. This chain joins TRBV6-5 and TRBJ1-1; maybe TRBD1 (6 bases). The CDR3 loop spans 15 amino acids. Germline lookup yields CDR1 MNHEY and CDR2 SVGAGI. V was shortened by 2 bases and J by 5 bases, with 15 bases between the two germline ends. The CDR3, as DNA: TGTGCCAGCAGTTACGGTTCAGGGGTTTTTACTGAAGCTTTCTTT. This gives the protein CASSYGSGVFTEAFF.

In its sample, this clonotype was seen a few times. CDR3 in amino acids: CASSAGGYRTDTQYF. The CDR3 coding sequence is TGTGCCAGCAGCGCAGGGGGCTACAGGACAGATACGCAGTATTTT. The rearrangement links TRBV2 to TRBJ2-3; 8 positions match TRBD1. CDR3 length: 15 residues. Germline CDR1 SNHLY, CDR2 FYNNEI. The V gene end was trimmed by 6 bases and the J gene end by 3 bases; junction bases not matched to a gene: 8.

This clonotype was recorded at least ten times. The chain uses TRBV10-2 and TRBJ2-3; no firm D call. The CDR3 runs 14 residues. V was clipped by 3 bases and J by 6 bases, with 13 bases between them. Looked up from germline, CDR1 is WSHSY and CDR2 is SAAADI. The CDR3 reads CASSEVHLTDTQYF. CDR3 bases: TGCGCCAGCAGTGAAGTCCATCTGACGGATACGCAGTATTTT.

J is TRBJ1-6 and V is TRBV5-6; the D gene is possibly TRBD1 (5 bases). Deletions cut 3 bases from V and 16 bases from J, with 14 bases between. Germline V CDR1 and CDR2: SGHDT, YYEEEE. The CDR3 length is 12 residues. CDR3 protein: CASSWGEHRLHF. The CDR3 DNA is TGTGCCAGCAGCTGGGGGGAACACCGACTCCACTTT.

This clonotype showed up just a few times. The chain recombines TRBV20-1 with TRBJ2-1; TRBD2 matches 12 bases. The CDR3 contains 16 residues. Germline V CDR1 and CDR2: DFQATT, SNEGSKA (reference sequence). V lost 0 bases and J lost 4; bases outside the gene matches: 4. CDR3 sequence (DNA): TGCAGTGCTAGAGAGTTCGGGACTAGCGGGTACAATGAGCAGTTCTTC. Residues: CSAREFGTSGYNEQFF.

In its sample, this clonotype was seen a few times. The chain links TRBV27 to TRBJ2-1, with TRBD2 identical over 9 bases. The trim removed 3 bases at V and 4 bases at J, leaving 13 bases unmatched. Germline loops: CDR1 MNHEY, CDR2 SMNVEV (reference sequence). CDR3 size: 18 residues. This chain's CDR3 is CASSFMSSGMGKYNEQFF. CDR3 nucleotides: TGTGCCAGCAGTTTTATGTCTAGCGGGATGGGTAAATACAATGAGCAGTTCTTC.

The chain is built from TRBV11-2 and TRBJ2-1; D unresolved. CDR1 is SGHAT and CDR2 is FQNNGV in the germline V gene. Trimming removed 1 base at V and 7 bases at J, with 14 bases between. The CDR3 has 15 amino acids. The CDR3 bases are TGTGCCAGCAGCTTAGGGTACACCTTGGGGAATGAGCAGTTCTTC. It codes for CASSLGYTLGNEQFF.

This clonotype was seen a handful of times. V and J are TRBV5-5 and TRBJ2-2; D may be TRBD1 or TRBD2 (5 bases each). The CDR3 length is 18 residues. Deletions cut 0 bases from V and 1 base from J, with 16 bases between. Germline V gene sequence: CDR1 SGHKS, CDR2 YYEKEE (reference sequence). For the CDR3, the DNA is TGTGCCAGCAGCTTGGGCCGGGAAAGGGGCCGGAACACCGGGGAGCTGTTTTTT. Its protein is CASSLGRERGRNTGELFF.

The chain employs TRBV6-2 or TRBV6-3 and TRBJ1-5; D might be TRBD1 (6 bases). Germline loops: CDR1 MNHEY, CDR2 SVGEGT. This CDR3 is built from 16 residues. The V and J ends lost 7 bases and 3 bases respectively, with 19 bases between them. The CDR3 coding sequence is TGTGCCAGCACCTCTCAGGGTAGGGGGGACAATCAGCCCCAGCATTTT. This gives the protein CASTSQGRGDNQPQHF.

The chain combines TRBV6-2 or TRBV6-3 with TRBJ2-1; D perhaps matches TRBD1 (6 bases). Germline loops: CDR1 MNHEY, CDR2 SVGEGT. There are 16 residues in the CDR3. Trimming removed 6 bases from V and 0 bases from J, with 15 bases in between. The CDR3 coding sequence is TGTGCCAGCAGAAGATACGGACAGTCCTCCTACAATGAGCAGTTCTTC. It encodes CASRRYGQSSYNEQFF.

This clonotype was recorded a few times. CDR3 residues: CASSPSLSVPGNEQFF. In DNA, the CDR3 is TGCGCCAGCAGCCCGAGCCTCTCGGTCCCGGGGAATGAGCAGTTCTTC. The chain carries TRBV5-1 and TRBJ2-1; D might be TRBD2 (5 bases). Germline CDR1 and CDR2: SGHRS and YFSETQ. This CDR3 comprises 16 residues. V was trimmed by 4 bases and J by 7 bases, leaving 21 bases between them.

This clonotype was observed a few times. The chain recombines TRBV7-6 with TRBJ2-3, with D perhaps TRBD1 or TRBD2 (6 bases each). Germline values: CDR1 SGHVS, CDR2 FNYEAQ. The V end lost 2 bases, the J end lost 0 bases, and 15 bases lay between the germline ends. The CDR3 is 17 amino acids. The CDR3 spells CASSLNSGASSTDTQYF. Here the CDR3 DNA reads TGTGCCAGCAGCTTAAACTCGGGGGCGAGTAGCACAGATACGCAGTATTTT.

In its sample, this clonotype was seen a few times. The V call is TRBV20-1, the J call TRBJ2-7; D remains unclear. V lost 6 bases and J lost 4, with 10 bases in between. CDR3 length: 11 residues. Germline CDR1 and CDR2: DFQATT and SNEGSKA (reference sequence). CDR3 in DNA: TGCAGTGCGGAAACAGAGTACGAGCAGTACTTC. This translates into CSAETEYEQYF.

This clonotype has more than one count but fewer than ten. This chain uses TRBV7-2 with TRBJ1-4; D remains ambiguous. The CDR3 length is 17 residues. From germline, CDR1 is SGHTA and CDR2 FQGNSA. Trimming shortened V by 2 bases and J by 0 bases, and 13 bases separated the two germline ends. The CDR3 DNA reads TGTGCCAGCAGCTTAAGGGCTACCTCTGCAACTAATGAAAAACTGTTTTTT. It translates to CASSLRATSATNEKLFF. Based on the CDR3 plus reference TRBV7-2 and TRBJ1-4, the full variable domain is GAGVSQSPSNKVTEKGKDVELRCDPISGHTALYWYRQSLGQGLEFLIYFQGNSAPDKSGLPSDRFSAERTGGSVSTLTIQRTQQEDSAVYLCASSLRATSATNEKLFFGSGTQLSVL.

The chain employs TRBV5-1 and TRBJ2-7; no firm D call. Germline V gene data show CDR1 as SGHRS and CDR2 as YFSETQ. CDR3 length: 16 amino acids. Deletions cut 0 bases from V and 7 bases from J, with 20 bases between. The CDR3 DNA sequence: TGCGCCAGCAGCTTGGAGCCCTCTCGGGCCCTGCGGGAGCAGTACTTC. The encoded protein is CASSLEPSRALREQYF.

V usage is TRBV5-1 and J usage is TRBJ1-2; 12 positions match TRBD1. The CDR3 spans 15 residues. V lost 1 base and J lost 5; bases outside the gene matches: 3. The germline CDR1 and CDR2 sequences are SGHRS and YFSETQ. Written as DNA, the CDR3 is TGCGCCAGCAGCTTGCGGGACAGGGGGCTTTATGGCTACACCTTC. Its translation: CASSLRDRGLYGYTF.

The J gene is TRBJ2-2, the V gene TRBV30; 7 positions match TRBD2. Germline CDR1 and CDR2: GTSNPN and SVGIG (reference sequence). The CDR3 has 16 residues. The V segment lost 4 bases and the J segment 5 bases; nucleotides outside the gene matches: 13. CDR3 sequence: CAWTWPWRERTGELFF. The CDR3, as DNA: TGTGCCTGGACTTGGCCATGGCGGGAGAGGACCGGGGAGCTGTTTTTT.

The V and J genes are TRBV20-1 and TRBJ2-5, with a tentative D call TRBD2 (6 bases). The V gene lost 0 bases and the J gene lost 1 base, with 9 bases spanning the gap. Germline V CDR1 and CDR2: DFQATT, SNEGSKA (reference sequence). The CDR3 sequence is 14 residues long. The CDR3 coding sequence is TGCAGTGCTAGAGATCGGCGGGGCCAAGAGACCCAGTACTTC. It specifies CSARDRRGQETQYF.

This clonotype was picked up a small number of times. The chain combines TRBV27 with TRBJ2-3, with D perhaps assigned TRBD1 or TRBD2 (5 bases each). The CDR3 has 13 residues. V lost 6 bases to trimming and J lost 6 bases, with 13 bases between them. Per germline, CDR1 MNHEY and CDR2 SMNVEV (reference sequence). The CDR3 nucleotides read TGTGCCAGCAGACCACTAGGGGCGGATACGCAGTATTTT. Translation gives CASRPLGADTQYF.

The CDR3 protein is CASSKGRPLGNSPLHF. CDR3 nucleotides: TGCGCCAGCAGCAAGGGACGGCCTCTTGGGAATTCACCCCTCCACTTT. This chain connects TRBV5-1 to TRBJ1-6; tentative D call: TRBD1 (5 bases). From germline, CDR1 is SGHRS and CDR2 YFSETQ. Trimming took 4 bases from V and 7 from J, leaving 18 bases between them. The CDR3 consists of 16 residues.

V usage is TRBV7-8 and J usage is TRBJ2-7, with 8 bases that match TRBD2. CDR3 size: 16 residues. V shed 7 bases, J shed 9 bases, and the junction held 20 bases outside the gene matches. The germline V gene encodes CDR1 SGHVS and CDR2 FQNEAQ. The CDR3 bases are TGTGCCAGCACGAATATAAGGAGCGGGAGAAGTTTTGGGCAGTACTTC. Translated, it gives CASTNIRSGRSFGQYF.

J is TRBJ2-2 and V is TRBV20-1; D may be TRBD2 (6 bases). V was pared by 0 bases and J by 5 bases, with 13 bases between. This CDR3 is built from 15 residues. Looked up from germline, CDR1 is DFQATT and CDR2 is SNEGSKA (reference sequence). This chain's CDR3 is CSARDPGRITGELFF. For the CDR3, the DNA is TGCAGTGCTAGAGATCCCGGGAGAATAACCGGGGAGCTGTTTTTT.

This clonotype showed up just a few times. V usage is TRBV6-2 or TRBV6-3 and J usage is TRBJ2-7; 9 bases map to TRBD2. The length of the CDR3 is 16 residues. With 6 bases clipped from V and 0 bases from J, the junction kept 9 bases outside the gene matches. Germline V gene sequence: CDR1 MNHEY, CDR2 SVGEGT. CDR3: CASSLSGGSHSYEQYF. CDR3 nucleotides: TGTGCCAGCAGCTTGAGCGGGGGGTCACACTCCTACGAGCAGTACTTC.

V usage is TRBV5-6 and J usage is TRBJ2-2; D perhaps matches TRBD2 (6 bases). Germline CDR1 and CDR2: SGHDT and YYEEEE. V lost 5 bases and J 0 bases, leaving 17 bases between the germline ends. The CDR3 is 17 residues long. The CDR3 nucleotides read TGTGCCAGCAGTTCTGGAGGGCGGCTTTCGAACACCGGGGAGCTGTTTTTT. Protein: CASSSGGRLSNTGELFF.

The rearrangement links TRBV29-1 to TRBJ1-4; unclear D gene. This CDR3 contains 11 residues. With 7 bases removed from V and 8 bases from J, the gap between germline ends came to 11 bases. Germline V gives CDR1 SQVTM, CDR2 ANQGSEA. The DNA for the CDR3 is TGCAGCGCACGACGAGGGGAAAAACTGTTTTTT. Translating it yields CSARRGEKLFF. Drawing the rest from reference TRBV29-1 and TRBJ1-4, the complete variable domain is SAVISQKPSRDICQRGTSLTIQCQVDSQVTMMFWYRQQPGQSLTLIATANQGSEATYESGFVIDKFPISRPNLTFSTLTVSNMSPEDSSIYLCSARRGEKLFFGSGTQLSVL.

V is TRBV5-1 and J is TRBJ2-7; a possible D gene is TRBD2 (6 bases). Looked up from germline, CDR1 is SGHRS and CDR2 is YFSETQ. This CDR3 is built from 13 residues. V shed 4 bases and J shed 4 bases, with 12 bases lying between them. The CDR3 bases are TGCGCCAGCAGCCGGGACTGGCAATACGAGCAGTACTTC. Translation gives CASSRDWQYEQYF.

The genes are TRBV29-1 and TRBJ1-1; D uncertain. The CDR3 length is 13 residues. Looked up from germline, CDR1 is SQVTM and CDR2 is ANQGSEA. Trimming shortened V by 3 bases and J by 3 bases, and 11 bases separated the two germline ends. CDR3 DNA: TGCAGCGTTGAGTACGGGAGAGACACTGAAGCTTTCTTT. This codes for CSVEYGRDTEAFF.

The chain is built from TRBV7-2 and TRBJ2-7; D may be TRBD2 (5 bases). This CDR3 contains 14 residues. Germline V gives CDR1 SGHTA, CDR2 FQGNSA. V was trimmed by 1 base and J by 1 base, leaving 8 bases between them. The CDR3 DNA sequence: TGTGCCAGCAGCTTAGGGGAGTATTCCTACGAGCAGTACTTC. Translating gives CASSLGEYSYEQYF. The whole variable domain, remainder taken from reference TRBV7-2 and TRBJ2-7, is GAGVSQSPSNKVTEKGKDVELRCDPISGHTALYWYRQSLGQGLEFLIYFQGNSAPDKSGLPSDRFSAERTGGSVSTLTIQRTQQEDSAVYLCASSLGEYSYEQYFGPGTRLTVT.

This clonotype was counted between two and nine times. The chain links TRBV7-9 to TRBJ2-7; D is perhaps TRBD1 (6 bases). The CDR3 runs 15 residues. CDR1 and CDR2 from the germline V gene are SEHNR and FQNEAQ (reference sequence). Trimming took 1 base from V and 3 from J, leaving 13 bases between them. The CDR3: CASSLVRDRSYEQYF. The CDR3 nucleotides are TGTGCCAGCAGCTTAGTCAGAGACAGGAGCTACGAGCAGTACTTC.